This T cell receptor beta chain stems from a study of blood T cell repertoires in COVID-19. The V gene end was trimmed by 2 bases and the J gene end by 9 bases; junction bases not matched to a gene: 7. The V gene's germline CDR1 is GTSNPN and CDR2 SVGIG (reference sequence). The CDR3 sequence is 13 residues long. Some clones are missing from TCRdb's copy, which holds only in-frame ones; the method was immunoSEQ multiplex PCR. The sample has 250,000 to 300,000 clones, around nine tenths seen once. This clone was seen only once. This receptor was identified in a woman younger than 45 with COVID-19, enrolled during active disease. The rearrangement uses TRBV30 and TRBJ2-3; TRBD1 matches at 8 bases. Sequences were obtained from peripheral blood. For the CDR3, the DNA is TGTGCCTGGAGTTCCCTACAGGGGGGCACGCAGTATTTT. It encodes CAWSSLQGGTQYF.